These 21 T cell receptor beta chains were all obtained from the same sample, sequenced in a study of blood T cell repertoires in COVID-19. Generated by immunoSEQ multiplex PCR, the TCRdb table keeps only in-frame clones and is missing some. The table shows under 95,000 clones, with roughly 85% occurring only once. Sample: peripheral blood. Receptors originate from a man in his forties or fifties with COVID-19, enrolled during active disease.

The CDR3 region is CASSSGGTGTQPQHF. The CDR3 nucleotides read TGTGCCAGCAGCTCAGGGGGGACAGGGACTCAGCCCCAGCATTTT. This chain links TRBV5-6 with TRBJ1-5; 9 nucleotides agree with TRBD1. The CDR3 is made up of 15 amino acids. The V and J ends lost 3 bases and 6 bases, in that order; junction bases with no gene match: 7. Germline loops: CDR1 SGHDT, CDR2 YYEEEE.

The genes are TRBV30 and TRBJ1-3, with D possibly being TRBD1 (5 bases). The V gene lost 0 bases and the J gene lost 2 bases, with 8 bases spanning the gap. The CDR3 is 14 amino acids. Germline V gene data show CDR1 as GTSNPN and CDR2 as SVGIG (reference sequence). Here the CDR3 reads CAWSVGRAGNTIYF. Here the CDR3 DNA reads TGTGCCTGGAGTGTAGGCAGGGCTGGAAACACCATATATTTT.

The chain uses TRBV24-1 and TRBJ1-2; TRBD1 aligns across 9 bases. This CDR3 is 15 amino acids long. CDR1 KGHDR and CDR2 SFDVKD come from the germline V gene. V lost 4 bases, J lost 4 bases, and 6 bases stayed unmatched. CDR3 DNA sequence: TGTGCCACCAGTGACGATGACAGGGGGGTCTATGGCTACACCTTC. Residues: CATSDDDRGVYGYTF.

In DNA form, the CDR3 reads TGTGCCAGCAGCCAAGCACACACAGGGGAAGGTGAAAAACTGTTTTTT. It is translated as CASSQAHTGEGEKLFF. This chain joins TRBV3-1 (or the pseudogene TRBV3-2) and TRBJ1-4; 7 bases fit TRBD1. V trimming: 1 base; J trimming: 7 bases; junction bases outside the gene matches: 9. Germline-derived CDR1 and CDR2 are LGHDT and YNNKEL (reference sequence). The CDR3 loop spans 16 amino acids.

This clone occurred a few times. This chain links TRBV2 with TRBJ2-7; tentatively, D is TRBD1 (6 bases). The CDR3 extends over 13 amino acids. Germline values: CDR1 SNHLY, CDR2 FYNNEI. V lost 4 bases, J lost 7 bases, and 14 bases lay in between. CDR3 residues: CASSVGGFLEQYF. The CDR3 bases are TGTGCCAGCAGTGTTGGGGGCTTCTTAGAGCAGTACTTC.

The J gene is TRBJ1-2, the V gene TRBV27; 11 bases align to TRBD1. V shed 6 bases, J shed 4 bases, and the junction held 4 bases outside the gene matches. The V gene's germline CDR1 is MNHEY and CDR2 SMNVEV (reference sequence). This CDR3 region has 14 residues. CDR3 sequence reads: CASRRTGGVYGYTF. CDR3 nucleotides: TGTGCCAGCAGGAGGACAGGGGGCGTCTATGGCTACACCTTC.

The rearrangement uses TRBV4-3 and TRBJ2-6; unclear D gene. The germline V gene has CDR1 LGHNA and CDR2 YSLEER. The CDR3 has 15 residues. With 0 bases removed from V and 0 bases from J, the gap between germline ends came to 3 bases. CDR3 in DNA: TGCGCCAGCAGCCAAGACTTCTCTGGGGCCAACGTCCTGACTTTC. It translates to CASSQDFSGANVLTF.

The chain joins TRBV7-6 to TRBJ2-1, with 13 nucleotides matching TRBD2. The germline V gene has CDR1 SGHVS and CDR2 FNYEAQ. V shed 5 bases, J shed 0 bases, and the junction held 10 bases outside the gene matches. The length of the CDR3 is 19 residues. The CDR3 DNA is TGTGCCAGCAGCGCGAGACTAGCGGGAGGAACCCTCTCCTACAATGAGCAGTTCTTC. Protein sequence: CASSARLAGGTLSYNEQFF.

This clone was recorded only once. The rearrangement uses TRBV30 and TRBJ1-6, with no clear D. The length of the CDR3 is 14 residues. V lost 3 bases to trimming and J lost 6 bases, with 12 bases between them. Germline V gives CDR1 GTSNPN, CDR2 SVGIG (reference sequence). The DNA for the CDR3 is TGTGCCTGGAGAGGTGACTTTCTTAATTCACCCCTCCACTTT. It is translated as CAWRGDFLNSPLHF.

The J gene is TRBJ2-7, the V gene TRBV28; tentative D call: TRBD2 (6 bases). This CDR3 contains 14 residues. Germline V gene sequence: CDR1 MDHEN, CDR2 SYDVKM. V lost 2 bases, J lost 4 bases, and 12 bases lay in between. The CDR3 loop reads CASSLPSGFYEQYF. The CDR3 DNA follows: TGTGCCAGCAGTTTACCCAGCGGGTTTTACGAGCAGTACTTC.

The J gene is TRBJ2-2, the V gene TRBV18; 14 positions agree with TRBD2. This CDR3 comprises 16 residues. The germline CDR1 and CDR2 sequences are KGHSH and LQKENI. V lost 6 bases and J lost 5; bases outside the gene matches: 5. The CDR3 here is CASSGLAGGQTGELFF. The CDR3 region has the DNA TGTGCCAGCTCTGGACTAGCGGGAGGTCAGACCGGGGAGCTGTTTTTT.

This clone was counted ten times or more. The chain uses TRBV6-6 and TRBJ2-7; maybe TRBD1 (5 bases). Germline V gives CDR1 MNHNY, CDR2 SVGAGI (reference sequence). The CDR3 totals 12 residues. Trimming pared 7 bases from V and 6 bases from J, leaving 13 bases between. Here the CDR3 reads CASNSRGREQYF. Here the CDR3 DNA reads TGTGCCAGCAACTCTAGGGGCCGCGAGCAGTACTTC.

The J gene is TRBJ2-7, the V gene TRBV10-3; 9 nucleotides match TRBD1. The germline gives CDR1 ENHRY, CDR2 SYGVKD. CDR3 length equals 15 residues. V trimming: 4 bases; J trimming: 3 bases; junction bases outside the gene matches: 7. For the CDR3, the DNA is TGTGCCATCAGTGTCCGTGGACAGGGGCACTACGAGCAGTACTTC. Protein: CAISVRGQGHYEQYF.

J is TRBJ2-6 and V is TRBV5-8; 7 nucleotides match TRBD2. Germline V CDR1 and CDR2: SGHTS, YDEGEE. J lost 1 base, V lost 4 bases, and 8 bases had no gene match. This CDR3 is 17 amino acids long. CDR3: CASSRGWRGSGANVLTF. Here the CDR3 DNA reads TGTGCCAGCAGCCGCGGGTGGCGGGGGTCTGGGGCCAACGTCCTGACTTTC.

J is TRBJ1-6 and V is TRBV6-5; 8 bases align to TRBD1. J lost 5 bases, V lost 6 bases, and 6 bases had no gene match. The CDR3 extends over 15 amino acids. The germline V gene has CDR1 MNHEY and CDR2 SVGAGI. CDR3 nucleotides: TGTGCCAGCAGGTTACAGGGGGAGAATAATTCACCCCTCCACTTT. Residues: CASRLQGENNSPLHF.

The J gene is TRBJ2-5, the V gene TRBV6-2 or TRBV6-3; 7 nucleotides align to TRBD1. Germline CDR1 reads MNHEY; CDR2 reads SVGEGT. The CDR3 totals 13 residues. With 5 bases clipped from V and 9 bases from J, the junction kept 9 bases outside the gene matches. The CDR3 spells CASSRDSYGAQYF. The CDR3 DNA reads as TGTGCCAGCAGTCGGGACAGCTATGGGGCCCAGTACTTC.

CDR3 in amino acids: CASRQTQGASNYGYTF. The CDR3 region has the DNA TGCGCCAGCAGACAAACTCAGGGGGCCTCTAACTATGGCTACACCTTC. V is TRBV5-1 and J is TRBJ1-2; 8 bases agree with TRBD1. The V gene end was trimmed by 5 bases and the J gene end by 0 bases; junction bases not matched to a gene: 9. The germline V gene encodes CDR1 SGHRS and CDR2 YFSETQ. This CDR3 is built from 16 residues.

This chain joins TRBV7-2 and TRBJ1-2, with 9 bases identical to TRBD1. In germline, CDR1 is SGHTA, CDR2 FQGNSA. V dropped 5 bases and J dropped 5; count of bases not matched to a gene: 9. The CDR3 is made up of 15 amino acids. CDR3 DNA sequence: TGTGCCAGCAGCATCGACGGGACAGGGTCGTATGGCTACACCTTC. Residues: CASSIDGTGSYGYTF.

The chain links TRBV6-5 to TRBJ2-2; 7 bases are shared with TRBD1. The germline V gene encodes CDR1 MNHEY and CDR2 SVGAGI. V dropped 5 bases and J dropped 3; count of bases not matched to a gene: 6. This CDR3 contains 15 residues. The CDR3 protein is CASSRQGLDTGELFF. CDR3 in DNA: TGTGCCAGCAGTCGACAGGGATTGGACACCGGGGAGCTGTTTTTT.

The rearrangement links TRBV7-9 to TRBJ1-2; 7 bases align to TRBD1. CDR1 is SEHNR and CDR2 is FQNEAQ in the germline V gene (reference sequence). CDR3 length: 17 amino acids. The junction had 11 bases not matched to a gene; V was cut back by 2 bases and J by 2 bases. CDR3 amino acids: CASSLQRGQQENYGYTF. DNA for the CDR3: TGTGCCAGCAGCTTACAAAGGGGGCAACAGGAGAACTATGGCTACACCTTC.

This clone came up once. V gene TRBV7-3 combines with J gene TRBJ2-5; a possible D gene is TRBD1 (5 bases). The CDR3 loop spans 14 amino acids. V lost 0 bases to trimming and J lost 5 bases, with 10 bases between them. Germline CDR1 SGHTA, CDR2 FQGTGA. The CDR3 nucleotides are TGTGCCAGCAGCTTAACGCCAGGGCGGGAGACCCAGTACTTC. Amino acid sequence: CASSLTPGRETQYF. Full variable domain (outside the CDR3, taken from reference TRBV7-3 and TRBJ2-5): GAGVSQTPSNKVTEKGKYVELRCDPISGHTALYWYRQSLGQGPEFLIYFQGTGAADDSGLPNDRFFAVRPEGSVSTLKIQRTERGDSAVYLCASSLTPGRETQYFGPGTRLLVL.